The 19 T cell receptor beta chains presented below share a single source sample, sequenced in a study of identical twins. A single record per CDR3 protein comes from TCRdb applying MiXCR to the 5' RACE reads. Here the sample spans under 1 million distinct CDR3 sequences, over 9% being singletons. This sample also belongs to another study, concerning yellow fever vaccine responses in identical twins.

The sample was PBMCs. These receptors all come from a woman between 18 and 29 years old in good health.

The chain has TRBV12-3 or TRBV12-4 and TRBJ2-7; 9 positions match TRBD2. The V segment lost 0 bases and the J segment 3 bases; nucleotides outside the gene matches: 9. This CDR3 is built from 17 residues. Here the CDR3 DNA reads TGTGCCAGCAGTTTAGCACGGAAAATTAGCGGGAGCTACGAGCAGTACTTC. Its protein product is CASSLARKISGSYEQYF.

This clonotype was recorded a few times. The chain couples TRBV4-1 to TRBJ2-5; D might be TRBD1 or TRBD2, each matching 5 bases. In germline, CDR1 is MGHRA, CDR2 YSYEKL. This CDR3 has 14 amino acids. The V gene lost 5 bases and the J gene lost 4 bases, with 14 bases spanning the gap. DNA of the CDR3: TGCGCCAGCAGCGTCAGGGACCCTGGAGAGACCCAGTACTTC. It is translated as CASSVRDPGETQYF.

This chain links TRBV6-5 with TRBJ2-3, with 8 bases that match TRBD2. The V and J ends lost 0 bases and 3 bases, in that order; junction bases with no gene match: 8. Germline V gives CDR1 MNHEY, CDR2 SVGAGI. The CDR3 consists of 17 residues. The CDR3 protein is CASSYSGGGRLTDTQYF. The DNA of the CDR3 is TGTGCCAGCAGTTACTCTGGCGGGGGGCGGCTTACAGATACGCAGTATTTT.

The V gene is TRBV4-1, the J gene TRBJ2-3; TRBD1 or TRBD2 may be the D gene (5 bases each). Trimming shortened V by 4 bases and J by 8 bases, and 7 bases separated the two germline ends. CDR1 is MGHRA and CDR2 is YSYEKL in the germline V gene. The length of the CDR3 is 11 residues. CDR3 protein: CASSPGTTQYF. CDR3 nucleotide sequence: TGCGCCAGCAGCCCTGGGACTACGCAGTATTTT.

This clonotype was counted a few times. The rearrangement links TRBV12-3 or TRBV12-4 to TRBJ2-5; D is tentatively TRBD1 or TRBD2 (5 bases each). There are 15 residues in the CDR3. The ends were cut back, 2 bases at V and 2 bases at J, with 12 bases in the middle. CDR3 DNA: TGTGCCAGCAGTTTACTCGGGGCAGTTCAAGAGACCCAGTACTTC. Encoded protein: CASSLLGAVQETQYF.

This clonotype was seen ten or more times. V gene TRBV12-3 or TRBV12-4 combines with J gene TRBJ1-4; D is undetermined. The CDR3 runs to 13 residues. Trimming removed 2 bases from V and 6 bases from J, with 7 bases in between. CDR3 bases: TGTGCCAGCAGTTTATGGGCAGATGAAAAACTGTTTTTT. Translated, it gives CASSLWADEKLFF.

The rearrangement joins TRBV12-3 or TRBV12-4 to TRBJ2-5; a weak D match, TRBD2 (6 bases). CDR3 length: 15 amino acids. Trimming stripped 5 bases from V and 0 bases from J, with 13 bases between. The DNA of the CDR3 is TGTGCCAGCAGTAAGGAGGGGACGTACCAAGAGACCCAGTACTTC. Translating gives CASSKEGTYQETQYF.

This clonotype was found many times. The chain uses TRBV10-3 and TRBJ2-5, with D perhaps TRBD2 (5 bases). Deletions cut 0 bases from V and 5 bases from J, with 22 bases between. Germline V gene sequence: CDR1 ENHRY, CDR2 SYGVKD. The CDR3 runs to 18 residues. The CDR3 region is CAISESNSGSTGRETQYF. DNA for the CDR3: TGTGCCATCAGTGAGTCGAATTCGGGGTCCACCGGTCGGGAGACCCAGTACTTC.

J is TRBJ1-6 and V is TRBV28; TRBD1 might be the D (5 bases). Per the germline V gene, CDR1 is MDHEN and CDR2 is SYDVKM. With 3 bases removed from V and 7 bases from J, the gap between germline ends came to 13 bases. CDR3 size: 15 residues. CDR3 residues: CASSFPGTVNSPLHF. The CDR3 DNA is TGTGCCAGCAGTTTCCCCGGGACGGTGAATTCACCCCTCCACTTT.

The chain carries TRBV7-8 and TRBJ2-2; D remains unclear. Germline lookup yields CDR1 SGHVS and CDR2 FQNEAQ. The germline V and J ends were trimmed by 7 bases and 6 bases, with 12 bases remaining between them. The CDR3 runs to 13 residues. This CDR3 is CASTPGAAGELFF. The CDR3, as DNA: TGTGCCAGCACCCCAGGTGCCGCCGGGGAGCTGTTTTTT.

The rearrangement uses TRBV28 and TRBJ2-5; D may be TRBD1 (6 bases). V was shortened by 4 bases and J by 5 bases, with 23 bases between the two germline ends. This CDR3 spans 17 amino acids. Germline loops: CDR1 MDHEN, CDR2 SYDVKM. The CDR3 region is CASSSPRVSRQDETQYF. CDR3 in DNA: TGTGCCAGCAGTTCTCCCAGGGTTTCGAGACAGGATGAGACCCAGTACTTC.

The rearrangement uses TRBV6-5 and TRBJ2-7, with D uncertain. The CDR3 runs to 16 residues. Germline assignment: CDR1 MNHEY and CDR2 SVGAGI. V shed 0 bases and J shed 3 bases, with 15 bases lying between them. This CDR3 reads CASSYSNRPGNYEQYF. In DNA form, the CDR3 reads TGTGCCAGCAGTTACTCGAACCGCCCAGGAAACTACGAGCAGTACTTC.

In its sample, this clonotype was seen a few times. The chain employs TRBV7-6 and TRBJ2-2; 9 bases fit TRBD1. With 5 bases clipped from V and 4 bases from J, the junction kept 8 bases outside the gene matches. The germline gives CDR1 SGHVS, CDR2 FNYEAQ. This CDR3 spans 16 amino acids. This chain's CDR3 is CASSPARQGGTGELFF. The CDR3 DNA follows: TGTGCCAGCAGCCCCGCTCGACAGGGGGGCACCGGGGAGCTGTTTTTT.

This clonotype has a handful of counts. V gene TRBV29-1 combines with J gene TRBJ1-2; D is undetermined. The germline V gene encodes CDR1 SQVTM and CDR2 ANQGSEA. The CDR3 spans 15 residues. Deletions cut 3 bases from V and 0 bases from J, with 14 bases between. CDR3 in amino acids: CSVEKGTRANYGYTF. CDR3 nucleotide sequence: TGCAGCGTTGAGAAGGGCACCAGAGCTAACTATGGCTACACCTTC.

The table lists this clonotype with a few counts. This rearrangement joins TRBV3-1 to TRBJ2-7, with a possible D match to TRBD2 (6 bases). CDR1 LGHDT and CDR2 YNNKEL come from the germline V gene (reference sequence). This CDR3 is built from 14 residues. The germline V and J ends were trimmed by 5 bases and 2 bases, with 13 bases remaining between them. CDR3: CASSIGLLTYEQYF. The CDR3 DNA is TGTGCCAGCAGCATTGGACTACTAACCTACGAGCAGTACTTC.

This clonotype has more than one count but fewer than ten. The gene calls are TRBV20-1 and TRBJ2-5; perhaps TRBD2 as D (5 bases). Germline V gene data show CDR1 as DFQATT and CDR2 as SNEGSKA (reference sequence). The V end lost 6 bases, the J end lost 2 bases, and 19 bases lay between the germline ends. The CDR3 spans 15 residues. The CDR3 is CSAGLLTLIQETQYF. CDR3 nucleotide sequence: TGCAGTGCAGGACTCTTAACGTTGATACAAGAGACCCAGTACTTC.

The CDR3 coding sequence is TGTGCCAGCAGCCAGTTGGGACAGGGGATCCCTGGTGTGGGTGAGCAGTTCTTC. Its protein product is CASSQLGQGIPGVGEQFF. J is TRBJ2-1 and V is TRBV14, with 10 bases fitting TRBD1. Germline V gene lookup returns CDR1 SGHDN and CDR2 FVKESK. Trimming took 3 bases from V and 9 from J; bases not matched to a gene: 17. CDR3 length: 18 amino acids.

This rearrangement joins TRBV12-3 or TRBV12-4 to TRBJ1-1, with TRBD1 matching 8 bases. Trimming took 6 bases from V and 7 from J; bases not matched to a gene: 13. This CDR3 spans 15 amino acids. The CDR3 DNA is TGTGCCAGCAGACTGACAGGGGCCCCCTCTTTTGAAGCTTTCTTT. It translates to CASRLTGAPSFEAFF.

This clonotype was detected many times. The chain is built from TRBV6-6 and TRBJ1-1, with a tentative D call TRBD1 (5 bases). Germline V lookup: CDR1 MNHNY, CDR2 SVGAGI (reference sequence). With 6 bases removed from V and 1 base from J, the gap between germline ends came to 9 bases. The CDR3 is 13 amino acids. CDR3 sequence (DNA): TGTGCCAGCAGGCCAGGGTCGAACACTGAAGCTTTCTTT. Encoded protein: CASRPGSNTEAFF.